This T cell receptor beta chain was identified in a study of shared clonotypes between healthy human individuals. General study findings and limits: Incompleteness in sorted-subset sequencing, despite large depth, was shown by rarefaction.

Notes on this clone: Its antigen is not identified.

It was CD45RO-negative cells, positively selected for CCR7, that made up naive CD8 cells, with terminally differentiated effector memory CD45RA+ cells excluded. Method: immunoSEQ multiplex PCR; TCRdb's copy keeps in-frame clones and lacks some. Of about 2.2 million clones detected, about 94% appear once; the ten largest clones hold around 1.7%. The receptor was derived from a young man in good health. Some clones in this sample may be carry-over from other donors' samples. The sequencing input was naive CD8+ T cells from PBMCs.

The CDR3 sequence is CASSPLGPYEQYF. Written as DNA, the CDR3 is TGTGCCAGCAGCCCACTGGGACCCTACGAGCAGTACTTC. This chain links TRBV28 with TRBJ2-7; D is possibly TRBD1 or TRBD2 (5 bases each). CDR1 is MDHEN, CDR2 SYDVKM, per germline. With 6 bases removed from V and 2 bases from J, the gap between germline ends came to 11 bases. The CDR3 is made up of 13 amino acids. Full variable domain (missing parts from reference TRBV28 and TRBJ2-7): DVKVTQSSRYLVKRTGEKVFLECVQDMDHENMFWYRQDPGLGLRLIYFSYDVKMKEKGDIPEGYSVSREKKERFSLILESASTNQTSMYLCASSPLGPYEQYFGPGTRLTVT.